These 28 T cell receptor beta chains were all obtained from the same sample, sequenced in a study of shared clonotypes between healthy human individuals. Some clones are missing from TCRdb's copy, which holds only in-frame ones; the method was immunoSEQ multiplex PCR. Among approximately 600,000 clones listed, approximately 96% were seen once. CD8 cells regarded as naive lacked CD45RO, were positively chosen for CCR7, and omitted terminally differentiated effector memory CD45RA+ cells. Sequencing was performed on naive CD8+ T cells sorted from blood. Every receptor here comes from a woman aged 25 to 39 in good health.

V is TRBV27 and J is TRBJ2-7; 7 positions match TRBD1. V lost 6 bases to trimming and J lost 4 bases; unmatched junction nucleotides: 12. Germline CDR1 and CDR2: MNHEY and SMNVEV (reference sequence). The CDR3 runs to 15 residues. The CDR3 is CASRNPGTVGYEQYF. The CDR3 region has the DNA TGTGCCAGCAGAAACCCCGGGACAGTAGGGTACGAGCAGTACTTC.

The chain joins TRBV2 to TRBJ2-7; 11 positions agree with TRBD2. The CDR3 length is 15 residues. Trimming took 6 bases from V and 2 from J; bases not matched to a gene: 6. Germline V gives CDR1 SNHLY, CDR2 FYNNEI. This CDR3 reads CASRGTSGFTYEQYF. CDR3 coding DNA: TGTGCCAGCAGGGGGACTAGCGGATTCACCTACGAGCAGTACTTC.

The chain combines TRBV19 with TRBJ1-4; tentatively, D is TRBD1 (5 bases). Per the germline V gene, CDR1 is LNHDA and CDR2 is SQIVND (reference sequence). The CDR3 loop spans 14 amino acids. V lost 3 bases and J 5 bases, leaving 10 bases between the germline ends. CDR3 sequence (DNA): TGTGCCAGTAGTATTTGGGACGGGAATGAAAAACTGTTTTTT. This translates into CASSIWDGNEKLFF.

The J gene is TRBJ2-7, the V gene TRBV7-2; D possibly corresponds to TRBD2 (6 bases). Germline V gives CDR1 SGHTA, CDR2 FQGNSA. The CDR3 is 13 residues long. The V end was cut by 2 bases, the J end by 5 bases, with 10 bases between. The CDR3 DNA reads as TGTGCCAGCAGCTTAAAGTGGGGGGACGAGCAGTACTTC. Protein: CASSLKWGDEQYF.

The chain has TRBV19 and TRBJ2-2; D uncertain. This CDR3 is 14 amino acids long. Germline assignment: CDR1 LNHDA and CDR2 SQIVND (reference sequence). V lost 5 bases and J lost 3, with 10 bases in between. CDR3 loop: CASSPGLHTGELFF. In DNA, the CDR3 is TGTGCCAGTAGTCCCGGGCTTCACACCGGGGAGCTGTTTTTT.

This clone was counted only a few times. J is TRBJ1-2 and V is TRBV5-1, with D tentatively TRBD1 (5 bases). Germline lookup yields CDR1 SGHRS and CDR2 YFSETQ. The CDR3 loop spans 14 amino acids. The germline V and J ends were trimmed by 4 bases and 4 bases, with 14 bases remaining between them. CDR3 protein: CASSLPGPAYGYTF. CDR3 nucleotide sequence: TGCGCCAGCAGCCTACCGGGACCGGCCTATGGCTACACCTTC.

The chain couples TRBV11-1 to TRBJ2-1; 12 bases map to TRBD2. From germline, CDR1 is SGHAT and CDR2 FQDESV (reference sequence). CDR3 size: 16 residues. With V trimmed by 6 bases and J by 5 bases, 8 bases remained unmatched. CDR3 loop: CASSPRTSGKDNEQFF. CDR3 nucleotides: TGTGCCAGCAGTCCTCGGACTAGCGGGAAGGACAATGAGCAGTTCTTC.

The V and J genes are TRBV11-2 and TRBJ2-1, with 8 bases lining up with TRBD2. The junction had 7 bases not matched to a gene; V was cut back by 1 base and J by 8 bases. This CDR3 is built from 15 residues. CDR1 SGHAT and CDR2 FQNNGV come from the germline V gene. The CDR3 DNA is TGTGCCAGCAGCTTAGGGACTAGCAGGAACTATGAGCAGTTCTTC. It codes for CASSLGTSRNYEQFF.

The chain links TRBV5-1 to TRBJ1-2; unclear D gene. The CDR3 consists of 13 residues. The germline V gene encodes CDR1 SGHRS and CDR2 YFSETQ. V shed 1 base and J shed 7 bases, with 11 bases lying between them. The CDR3 DNA reads as TGCGCCAGCAGCTTGTACGTAGCGGGTGGCTACACCTTC. Translating gives CASSLYVAGGYTF.

The gene calls are TRBV28 and TRBJ2-2, with unresolved D. Germline values: CDR1 MDHEN, CDR2 SYDVKM. Between the trimmed V and J ends, which lost 6 bases and 7 bases, there was a span of 12 bases. The CDR3 contains 13 residues. The CDR3: CASSPTFGGELFF. CDR3 bases: TGTGCCAGCAGCCCCACGTTTGGCGGGGAGCTGTTTTTT.

The gene calls are TRBV27 and TRBJ2-1; D is unclear. The CDR3 contains 11 residues. The V gene lost 5 bases and the J gene lost 8 bases, with 7 bases spanning the gap. CDR1 and CDR2 from the germline V gene are MNHEY and SMNVEV (reference sequence). The CDR3 region has the DNA TGTGCCAGCAGTCAAGGGTATGAGCAGTTCTTC. Protein sequence: CASSQGYEQFF.

The genes are TRBV10-3 and TRBJ2-4; perhaps TRBD2 as D (5 bases). CDR1 ENHRY and CDR2 SYGVKD come from the germline V gene. CDR3 length: 16 residues. The V end lost 0 bases, the J end lost 1 base, and 10 bases lay between the germline ends. The CDR3 coding sequence is TGTGCCATCAGTGAGTCAGTCATAGCGGCCAAAAACATTCAGTACTTC. It encodes CAISESVIAAKNIQYF.

The rearrangement links TRBV28 to TRBJ1-1; D might be TRBD1 (6 bases). Germline loops: CDR1 MDHEN, CDR2 SYDVKM. V lost 8 bases and J lost 3, with 19 bases in between. This CDR3 region has 15 residues. CDR3 sequence reads: CASLGAQGSYTEAFF. The CDR3, as DNA: TGTGCCAGCTTAGGGGCTCAGGGGTCCTACACTGAAGCTTTCTTT. The complete variable domain, with remaining parts taken from reference TRBV28 and TRBJ1-1, reads DVKVTQSSRYLVKRTGEKVFLECVQDMDHENMFWYRQDPGLGLRLIYFSYDVKMKEKGDIPEGYSVSREKKERFSLILESASTNQTSMYLCASLGAQGSYTEAFFGQGTRLTVV.

About this clone itself: In the same sample, other DNA sequences code for this CDR3. V usage is TRBV28 and J usage is TRBJ1-5; possibly TRBD1 for D (5 bases). The CDR3 has 15 amino acids. Trimming removed 2 bases at V and 2 bases at J, with 10 bases between. Germline loops: CDR1 MDHEN, CDR2 SYDVKM. Written as DNA, the CDR3 is TGTGCCAGCAGTTTAGGTCAGGGAGGCAATCAGCCCCAGCATTTT. It encodes CASSLGQGGNQPQHF.

This chain connects TRBV10-3 to TRBJ2-3; D is perhaps TRBD2 (6 bases). From germline, CDR1 is ENHRY and CDR2 SYGVKD. The germline V and J ends were trimmed by 3 bases and 4 bases, with 14 bases remaining between them. The CDR3 has 15 residues. CDR3 nucleotides: TGTGCCATCAGTGATCCGGGACTGAAAGCAGATACGCAGTATTTT. Amino acids: CAISDPGLKADTQYF.

The chain combines TRBV4-1 with TRBJ2-3; 8 bases map to TRBD2. V gave up 4 bases and J gave up 0 bases; unmatched junction bases: 6. Germline V gene sequence: CDR1 MGHRA, CDR2 YSYEKL. This CDR3 has 16 amino acids. The CDR3 loop is CASSPSASGSTDTQYF. The CDR3 region has the DNA TGCGCCAGCAGCCCCTCCGCTAGCGGGAGCACAGATACGCAGTATTTT.

The chain combines TRBV28 with TRBJ2-7; 9 nucleotides line up with TRBD2. CDR1 MDHEN and CDR2 SYDVKM come from the germline V gene. V dropped 2 bases and J dropped 3; count of bases not matched to a gene: 8. The CDR3 extends over 16 amino acids. DNA of the CDR3: TGTGCCAGCAGTTTAGGTAACGGCGGGAGGGTCTACGAGCAGTACTTC. Translated, it gives CASSLGNGGRVYEQYF.

The rearrangement uses TRBV27 and TRBJ1-2; D might be TRBD1 (5 bases). V lost 4 bases, J lost 6 bases, and 15 bases lay in between. Germline lookup yields CDR1 MNHEY and CDR2 SMNVEV (reference sequence). This CDR3 contains 14 residues. The CDR3, as DNA: TGTGCCAGCAGTTCCTTCCCAGGGAGGAATGGCTACACCTTC. This sequence encodes CASSSFPGRNGYTF.

The J gene is TRBJ2-7, the V gene TRBV27; D is unresolved. The V and J ends lost 4 bases and 5 bases respectively, with 6 bases between them. Per the germline V gene, CDR1 is MNHEY and CDR2 is SMNVEV (reference sequence). The CDR3 sequence is 11 residues long. The CDR3 bases are TGTGCCAGCAGTTCTGCACACGAGCAGTACTTC. It codes for CASSSAHEQYF.

The rearrangement uses TRBV7-2 and TRBJ2-2; D is unresolved. Trimming left V 5 bases short and J 5 bases short, with 18 bases between. Germline values: CDR1 SGHTA, CDR2 FQGNSA. The CDR3 contains 16 residues. CDR3 residues: CASSVGPLPGTGELFF. As DNA, the CDR3 is TGTGCCAGCAGCGTTGGTCCCCTTCCTGGAACCGGGGAGCTGTTTTTT.

The gene calls are TRBV28 and TRBJ1-2, with D possibly being TRBD1 (6 bases). The germline V and J ends were trimmed by 4 bases and 5 bases, with 20 bases remaining between them. The CDR3 contains 16 residues. CDR1 MDHEN and CDR2 SYDVKM come from the germline V gene. This chain's CDR3 is CASSSPRDNDIYGYTF. The CDR3, as DNA: TGTGCCAGCAGTTCCCCCCGGGACAACGACATTTATGGCTACACCTTC.

V usage is TRBV13 and J usage is TRBJ2-1, with 15 bases aligning to TRBD2. In germline, CDR1 is PRHDT, CDR2 FYEKMQ (reference sequence). This CDR3 has 15 amino acids. The V and J ends lost 4 bases and 6 bases, in that order; junction bases with no gene match: 1. The CDR3 DNA reads TGTGCCAGCAGCTCGGGACTAGCGGGAGGCAATGAGCAGTTCTTC. This gives the protein CASSSGLAGGNEQFF.

This clone has only a few counts. In the same sample, other DNA sequences code for this CDR3. The chain couples TRBV6-5 to TRBJ2-7, with 12 bases fitting TRBD2. The CDR3 covers 16 residues. Germline CDR1 MNHEY, CDR2 SVGAGI. J was trimmed by 0 bases and V by 0 bases; bases with no gene match: 0. The CDR3 is CASSYSTSGSSYEQYF. The CDR3 region has the DNA TGTGCCAGCAGTTACTCGACTAGCGGGAGCTCCTACGAGCAGTACTTC.

As regards this clone: The germline gene is not matched at one end of the junction; a read error may be the cause. The chain has TRBV19 and TRBJ1-3, with D tentatively TRBD1 (5 bases). Per germline, CDR1 LNHDA and CDR2 SQIVND (reference sequence). CDR3 length equals 12 residues. CDR3 region: CASSPGGTPLDF. The CDR3 nucleotides read TGTGCCAGTAGTCCCGGGGGAACCCCTTTGGATTTT.

The chain joins TRBV19 to TRBJ2-3; weak D call: TRBD1 (6 bases). V was pared by 6 bases and J by 8 bases, with 18 bases between. CDR3 length: 14 residues. Germline loops: CDR1 LNHDA, CDR2 SQIVND (reference sequence). CDR3 protein: CASRPDSLHTTQYF. CDR3 DNA sequence: TGTGCCAGTAGACCGGACAGTTTGCATACTACGCAGTATTTT.

This clone was counted once. V and J are TRBV28 and TRBJ1-5; possible D gene TRBD1, 5 bases. The ends were cut back, 7 bases at V and 0 bases at J, with 13 bases in the middle. In germline, CDR1 is MDHEN, CDR2 SYDVKM. There are 15 residues in the CDR3. CDR3 sequence reads: CASTRGADSNQPQHF. As DNA, the CDR3 is TGTGCCAGCACCAGAGGGGCGGATAGCAATCAGCCCCAGCATTTT.

The chain recombines TRBV28 with TRBJ1-2; D gene ambiguous. The CDR3 is 11 residues long. Germline V gene lookup returns CDR1 MDHEN and CDR2 SYDVKM. V was cut by 7 bases and J by 6 bases, with 9 bases left in between. Here the CDR3 reads CASTTGDGYTF. CDR3 DNA: TGTGCCAGCACGACGGGCGATGGCTACACCTTC.

The chain links TRBV10-2 to TRBJ2-3, with 10 bases lining up with TRBD2. With 6 bases clipped from V and 2 bases from J, the junction kept 5 bases outside the gene matches. Germline V gives CDR1 WSHSY, CDR2 SAAADI. The CDR3 has 15 amino acids. CDR3 sequence reads: CASRLAGGYTDTQYF. CDR3 DNA sequence: TGCGCCAGCAGGTTAGCGGGAGGTTACACAGATACGCAGTATTTT.